This T cell receptor (beta chain) was profiled in a study of blood T cell repertoires in COVID-19. Generated by immunoSEQ multiplex PCR, the TCRdb table keeps only in-frame clones and is missing some. This sample carries about 100,000 clones, about 85% of them seen once, and the ten largest clones take less than 4.5%. The CDR3 extends over 15 amino acids. Germline V gene lookup returns CDR1 MNHEY and CDR2 SVGAGI. J was trimmed by 8 bases and V by 4 bases; bases with no gene match: 8. The J gene is TRBJ1-6, the V gene TRBV6-5; TRBD1 matches 7 bases. The sample consisted of peripheral blood. The clonotype originates from a man aged 55 to 70 with acute or convalescent COVID-19. The CDR3 DNA reads as TGTGCCAGCAGTTCCTTAATCACAGGGGATTCACCCCTCCACTTT. Its protein product is CASSSLITGDSPLHF.